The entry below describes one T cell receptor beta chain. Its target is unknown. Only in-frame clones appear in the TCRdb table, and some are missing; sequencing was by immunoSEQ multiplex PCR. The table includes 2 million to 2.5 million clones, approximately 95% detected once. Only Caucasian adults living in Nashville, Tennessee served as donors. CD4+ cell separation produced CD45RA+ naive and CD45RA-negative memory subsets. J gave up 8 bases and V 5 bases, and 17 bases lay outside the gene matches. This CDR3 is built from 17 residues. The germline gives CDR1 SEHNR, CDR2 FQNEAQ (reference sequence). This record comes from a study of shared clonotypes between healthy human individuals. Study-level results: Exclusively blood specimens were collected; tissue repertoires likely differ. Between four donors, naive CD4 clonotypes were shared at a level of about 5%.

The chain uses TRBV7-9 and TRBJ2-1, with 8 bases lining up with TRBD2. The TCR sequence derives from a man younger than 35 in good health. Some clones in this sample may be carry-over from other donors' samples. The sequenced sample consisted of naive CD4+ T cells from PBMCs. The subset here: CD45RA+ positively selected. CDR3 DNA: TGTGCCAGCAGCCCCTGGGGACAAGCGGGAGCGATCGATGAGCAGTTCTTC. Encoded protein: CASSPWGQAGAIDEQFF.